The entry below describes one TCR beta chain. Its cognate antigen is unknown. The entry originates in a study of post-analysis software for immune sequencing data. In germline, CDR1 is LNHNV, CDR2 YYDKDF (reference sequence). Trimming removed 7 bases from V and 0 bases from J, with 24 bases in between. This CDR3 has 18 amino acids. Study outcomes and limitations: Controls had lower frequencies than patients of about 5 TRBV segments, which included TRBV5-6, TRBV5-1 and TRBV20-1.

The library was made from cDNA and included unique molecular identifiers. T cells numbering about 0.85 to 10 million yielded approximately 500,000 cDNA molecules. TCRdb recomputed calls from the PCR reads with MiXCR, one row per CDR3 protein. The table shows roughly 540,000 distinct CDR3 sequences, with 30% to 40% occurring only once. Sequenced input: blood. The TCR originated in a girl under 18 with multiple sclerosis. The chain joins TRBV15 to TRBJ2-5, with a possible D match to TRBD2 (5 bases). CDR3 nucleotide sequence: TGTGCCACCACCCAAAGTGGTCTCTCGGACTCTAACCAAGAGACCCAGTACTTC. It codes for CATTQSGLSDSNQETQYF.